This TCR beta chain was sequenced in a study of beta chain features in type 1 diabetes. Only a few counts were recorded for this clone. Trimming cost V 5 bases and J 2 bases; bases outside gene matches: 8. The CDR3 is 16 amino acids. Germline CDR1 and CDR2: ENHRY and SYGVKD. Expressed TCRB transcripts were sequenced because the isolated RNA had all been reverse transcribed beforehand. TCRdb's copy holds only in-frame clones and misses some; the assay was immunoSEQ multiplex PCR. The sample carries 900,000 or so clones, roughly a sixth recorded once. Material: naive CD4+ T cells from blood. This rearrangement joins TRBV10-3 to TRBJ2-2, with 7 bases that match TRBD2. The clonotype originates from a woman between 18 and 29 years old in good health. CDR3 in amino acids: CAISSTGTTNTGELFF. The CDR3 nucleotides read TGTGCCATCAGTTCAACCGGGACTACCAACACCGGGGAGCTGTTTTTT.